The present T cell receptor beta chain was sequenced within a study of blood T cell repertoires in COVID-19. The wider study: The United States, Italy and Spain were the sources of the acute and convalescent COVID-19 samples. T cells, B-cell-depleted T cells, or PBMCs supplied cDNA or gDNA.

In the authors' workflow: Estimated nucleated cell counts came from reference gene primer amplification. Data came from immunoSEQ multiplex PCR; TCRdb stores just in-frame clones and leaves some out. From that table come the V and J calls and clone size; the DNA was used to work out D and trimming. Of tens of thousands of clones listed, around 84% were seen once; the top ten hold approximately 2.5%. Sequencing was done on a sample of peripheral blood. This clonotype was obtained from a middle-aged man with acute or convalescent COVID-19.

The CDR3 nucleotides are TGCGCCAGCAGTGAGTCTTGGGGCCCCTACGAGCAGTACTTC. It codes for CASSESWGPYEQYF. The chain joins TRBV10-2 to TRBJ2-7, with D maybe TRBD1 (5 bases). The V gene's germline CDR1 is WSHSY and CDR2 SAAADI. The V and J ends lost 0 bases and 2 bases respectively, with 8 bases between them. The CDR3 length is 14 residues.